A selection of T cell receptor beta chains follows, all from one sample in a study of T cell repertoires in cytomegalovirus infection. TCRdb passed the reads through MiXCR, listing each CDR3 protein once. Among about 740,000 distinct CDR3 sequences listed, roughly a third were seen once. Sample: PBMCs. The receptors stem from a human donor in good health (CMV status not recorded). Some clones in this sample may be carry-over from other donors' samples. Both conserved end residues are part of each CDR3. The D gene is left open where the match is weak. Clone size is given for some rows only: seen once, a few or many times, or a class if the clone is expanded.

CDR3,DNA,D,V,J,size
CASSPGASGTYEQFF,TGTGCCAGCAGCCCCGGGGCTAGCGGGACGTACGAGCAGTTCTTC,TRBD2,TRBV7-2,TRBJ2-1,.
CASFTGTLLYNEQFF,TGTGCCAGCTTCACCGGGACATTACTCTACAATGAGCAGTTCTTC,.,TRBV6-1,TRBJ2-1,.
CASSLEQGGWQPQHF,TGTGCCAGCAGCTTGGAACAGGGGGGATGGCAGCCCCAGCATTTT,TRBD1,TRBV7-8,TRBJ1-5,many
CASRRDQGASYEQYF,TGTGCCAGCAGGAGGGACCAGGGGGCGAGTTACGAGCAGTACTTC,TRBD1,TRBV6-2/TRBV6-3,TRBJ2-7,.
CASSTGGQPSGNTIYF,TGTGCCAGCAGCACCGGAGGACAGCCCTCTGGAAACACCATATATTTT,.,TRBV5-6,TRBJ1-3,.
CASSLVSGPNTEAFF,TGCGCCAGCAGCTTGGTTTCGGGTCCGAACACTGAAGCTTTCTTT,.,TRBV5-1,TRBJ1-1,.
CASSPRTGPDNQPQHF,TGTGCCAGCAGCCCCAGGACAGGTCCTGACAATCAGCCCCAGCATTTT,TRBD1,TRBV7-8,TRBJ1-5,many
CASSEAVWRGTPQPQHF,.,.,TRBV6-1,TRBJ1-5,.
CASSRGYGDTQYF,TGTGCCAGCAGCCGGGGGTATGGAGATACGCAGTATTTT,.,TRBV14,TRBJ2-3,.
CASRLVRQPSYGYTF,TGCGCCAGCAGATTGGTAAGGCAGCCTTCGTATGGCTACACCTTC,.,TRBV5-1,TRBJ1-2,.
CASSPEGSEAFF,TGTGCCAGCTCACCGGAAGGTAGTGAAGCTTTCTTT,.,TRBV18,TRBJ1-1,.
CASSAPPPDTQYF,TGTGCCAGCAGTGCTCCCCCCCCAGATACGCAGTATTTT,.,TRBV6-1,TRBJ2-3,.
CYSSGPAGYNQPQHF,TGTTACAGCAGCGGCCCCGCAGGTTACAATCAGCCCCAGCATTTT,.,TRBV7-2,TRBJ1-5,.
CASSFIGQLNQPQHF,TGTGCCAGCAGTTTTATCGGACAGCTGAATCAGCCCCAGCATTTT,.,TRBV7-9,TRBJ1-5,few
CATSDPGTTHNEQFF,TGTGCCACCAGTGATCCCGGGACTACGCACAATGAGCAGTTCTTC,TRBD2,TRBV24-1,TRBJ2-1,few
CASSLNGGSTEAFF,TGTGCCAGCAGCTTAAACGGGGGGAGCACTGAAGCTTTCTTT,.,TRBV7-3,TRBJ1-1,few